Following are 2 T cell receptor beta chains from one sample sequenced in a study of CD8 T cells in Susac syndrome. RNA, at about 0.5 to 1 ug, was reverse transcribed with random hexamers. In TCRdb, the immunoSEQ multiplex PCR reads were re-called with MiXCR into one record per CDR3 protein. The sample holds 110,000 or so distinct CDR3 sequences, 90% to 95% seen once. Sequences were obtained from CD4+ T cells from PBMCs. These receptors were collected from a human donor with multiple sclerosis.

The chain uses TRBV7-2 and TRBJ2-5; the D call may be TRBD1 or TRBD2 (6 bases each). Trimming shortened V by 6 bases and J by 7 bases, and 24 bases separated the two germline ends. There are 16 residues in the CDR3. CDR1 is SGHTA, CDR2 FQGNSA, per germline. This chain's CDR3 is CASREVGGSRDVTQYF. The CDR3 DNA reads as TGTGCCAGCAGAGAGGTGGGGGGCTCTCGAGATGTGACCCAGTACTTC.

The V gene is TRBV29-1, the J gene TRBJ1-1, with D unresolved. V was clipped by 4 bases and J by 1 base, with 4 bases between them. Germline V CDR1 and CDR2: SQVTM, ANQGSEA. CDR3 size: 11 residues. CDR3 sequence (DNA): TGCAGCGTTGCAGAGAACACTGAAGCTTTCTTT. Encoded protein: CSVAENTEAFF.